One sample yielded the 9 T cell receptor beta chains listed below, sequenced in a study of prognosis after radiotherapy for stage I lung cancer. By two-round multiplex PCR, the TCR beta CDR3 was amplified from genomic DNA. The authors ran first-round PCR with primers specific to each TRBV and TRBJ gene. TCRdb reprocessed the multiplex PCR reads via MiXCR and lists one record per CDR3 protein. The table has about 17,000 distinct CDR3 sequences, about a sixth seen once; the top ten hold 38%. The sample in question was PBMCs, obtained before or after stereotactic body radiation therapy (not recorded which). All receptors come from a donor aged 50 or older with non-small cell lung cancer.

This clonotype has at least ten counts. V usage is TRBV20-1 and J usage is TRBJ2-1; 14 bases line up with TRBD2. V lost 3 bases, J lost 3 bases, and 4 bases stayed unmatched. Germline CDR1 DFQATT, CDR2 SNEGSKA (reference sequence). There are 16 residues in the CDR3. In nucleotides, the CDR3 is TGCAGTGCTAGGAGGACTAGCGGGAGGTTCTACAATGAGCAGTTCTTC. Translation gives CSARRTSGRFYNEQFF.

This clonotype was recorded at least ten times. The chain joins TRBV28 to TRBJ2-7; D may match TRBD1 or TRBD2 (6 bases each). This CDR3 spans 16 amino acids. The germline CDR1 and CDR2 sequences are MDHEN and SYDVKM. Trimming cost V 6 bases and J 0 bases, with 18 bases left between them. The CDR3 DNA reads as TGTGCCAGCAGACCCAGAACAGGGAGGAGCTCCTACGAGCAGTACTTC. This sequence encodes CASRPRTGRSSYEQYF.

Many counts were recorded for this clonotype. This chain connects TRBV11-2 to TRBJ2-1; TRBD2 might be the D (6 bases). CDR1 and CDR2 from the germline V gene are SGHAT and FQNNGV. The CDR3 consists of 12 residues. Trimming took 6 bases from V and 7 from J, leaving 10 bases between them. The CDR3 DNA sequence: TGTGCCAGCAGATTTGGGGGGAATGAGCAGTTCTTC. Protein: CASRFGGNEQFF.

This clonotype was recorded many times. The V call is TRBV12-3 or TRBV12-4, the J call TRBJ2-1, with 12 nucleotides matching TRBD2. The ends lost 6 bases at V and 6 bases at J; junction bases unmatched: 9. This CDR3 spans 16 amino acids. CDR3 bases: TGTGCCAGCAGCGAACCGGGACTAGCGGGTATCAATGAGCAGTTCTTC. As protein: CASSEPGLAGINEQFF.

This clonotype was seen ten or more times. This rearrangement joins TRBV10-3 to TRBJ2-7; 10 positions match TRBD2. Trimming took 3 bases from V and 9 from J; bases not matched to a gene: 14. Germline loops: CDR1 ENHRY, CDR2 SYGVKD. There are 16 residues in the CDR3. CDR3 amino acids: CAISDVAASGRIGQYF. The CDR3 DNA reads TGTGCCATCAGTGATGTCGCTGCTAGCGGGAGAATCGGGCAGTACTTC.

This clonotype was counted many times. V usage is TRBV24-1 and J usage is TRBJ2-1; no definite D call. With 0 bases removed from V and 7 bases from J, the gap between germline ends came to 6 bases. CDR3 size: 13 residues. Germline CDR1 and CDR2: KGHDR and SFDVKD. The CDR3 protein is CATSDLNTNEQFF. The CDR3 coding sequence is TGTGCCACCAGTGATTTGAACACAAATGAGCAGTTCTTC.

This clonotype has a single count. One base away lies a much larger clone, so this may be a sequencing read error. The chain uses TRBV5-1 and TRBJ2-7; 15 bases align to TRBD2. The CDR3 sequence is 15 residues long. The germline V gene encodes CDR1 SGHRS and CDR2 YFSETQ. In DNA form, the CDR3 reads TGCGCCAACAGCCGGACTAGCGGGGGGGGCTACGAGCAGTACGTC. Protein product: CANSRTSGGGYEQYV.

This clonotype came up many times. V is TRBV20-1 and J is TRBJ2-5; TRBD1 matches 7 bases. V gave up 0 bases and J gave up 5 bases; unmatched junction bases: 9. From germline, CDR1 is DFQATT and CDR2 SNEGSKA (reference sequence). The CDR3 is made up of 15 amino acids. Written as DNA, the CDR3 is TGCAGTGCTAGAGATGGGACAGCCTGGGTGGAGACCCAGTACTTC. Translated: CSARDGTAWVETQYF.

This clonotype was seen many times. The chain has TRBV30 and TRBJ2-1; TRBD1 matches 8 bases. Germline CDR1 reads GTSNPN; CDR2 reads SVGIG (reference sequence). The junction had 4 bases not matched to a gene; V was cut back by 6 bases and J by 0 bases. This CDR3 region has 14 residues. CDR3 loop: CACSGTGSYNEQFF. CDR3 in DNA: TGTGCCTGCTCCGGGACAGGCTCCTACAATGAGCAGTTCTTC.